Reported below is one T cell receptor (beta chain). Assay used: immunoSEQ multiplex PCR; TCRdb lists only in-frame clones, some missing. The data contain approximately 9,700 clones, around 89% of them seen just once; the ten biggest clones take up over 9.5%. Time point reported: pre-treatment baseline. The data derive from a study of blood T cell dynamics during melanoma immunotherapy. Study details: Standard first-line treatment here was pembrolizumab or nivolumab plus ipilimumab in metastatic melanoma.

CDR1 SGHDT and CDR2 YYEEEE come from the germline V gene. V was shortened by 2 bases and J by 2 bases, with 11 bases between the two germline ends. The CDR3 covers 15 residues. This sequence joins TRBV5-6 and TRBJ1-5; D ambiguous. The sample was blood, taken from a patient treated with checkpoint blockade. This receptor was taken from a human donor with melanoma. The CDR3 sequence: CASSFSVDGNQPQHF. CDR3 nucleotide sequence: TGTGCCAGCAGCTTCAGTGTCGACGGCAATCAGCCCCAGCATTTT.